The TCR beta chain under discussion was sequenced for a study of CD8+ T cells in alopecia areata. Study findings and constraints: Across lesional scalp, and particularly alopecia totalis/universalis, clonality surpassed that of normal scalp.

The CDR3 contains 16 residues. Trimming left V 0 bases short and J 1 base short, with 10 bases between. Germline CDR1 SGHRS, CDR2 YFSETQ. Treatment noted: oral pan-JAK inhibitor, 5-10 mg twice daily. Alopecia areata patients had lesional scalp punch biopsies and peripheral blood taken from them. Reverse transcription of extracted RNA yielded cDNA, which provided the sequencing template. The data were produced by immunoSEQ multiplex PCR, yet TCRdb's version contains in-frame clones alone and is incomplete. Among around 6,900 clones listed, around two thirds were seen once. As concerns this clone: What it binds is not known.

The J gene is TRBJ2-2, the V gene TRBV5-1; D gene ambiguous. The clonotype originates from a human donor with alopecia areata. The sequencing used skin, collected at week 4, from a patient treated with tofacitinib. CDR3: CASSLGLPKNTGELFF. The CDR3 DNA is TGCGCCAGCAGCTTGGGCCTGCCTAAGAACACCGGGGAGCTGTTTTTT.